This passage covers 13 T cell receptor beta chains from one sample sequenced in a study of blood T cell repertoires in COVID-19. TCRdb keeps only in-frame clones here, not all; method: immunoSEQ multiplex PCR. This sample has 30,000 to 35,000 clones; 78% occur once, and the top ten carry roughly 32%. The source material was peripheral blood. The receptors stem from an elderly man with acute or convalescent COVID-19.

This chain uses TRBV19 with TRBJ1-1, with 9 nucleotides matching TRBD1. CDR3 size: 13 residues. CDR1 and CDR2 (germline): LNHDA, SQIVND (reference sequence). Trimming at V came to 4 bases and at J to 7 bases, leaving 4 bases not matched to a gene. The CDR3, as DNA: TGTGCCAGTAGTACAGGACAGGGGTTTGAAGCTTTCTTT. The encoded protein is CASSTGQGFEAFF. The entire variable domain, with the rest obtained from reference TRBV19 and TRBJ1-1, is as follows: DGGITQSPKYLFRKEGQNVTLSCEQNLNHDAMYWYRQDPGQGLRLIYYSQIVNDFQKGDIAEGYSVSREKKESFPLTVTSAQKNPTAFYLCASSTGQGFEAFFGQGTRLTVV.

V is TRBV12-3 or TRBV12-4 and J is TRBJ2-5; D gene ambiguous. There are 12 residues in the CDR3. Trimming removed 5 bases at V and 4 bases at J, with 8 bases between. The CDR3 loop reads CASSKTGETQYF. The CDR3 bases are TGTGCCAGCAGTAAAACCGGAGAGACCCAGTACTTC.

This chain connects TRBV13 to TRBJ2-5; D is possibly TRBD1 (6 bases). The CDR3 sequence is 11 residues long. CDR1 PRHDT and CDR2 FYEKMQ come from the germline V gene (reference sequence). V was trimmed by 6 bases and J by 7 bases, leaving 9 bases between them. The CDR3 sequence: CASREGGTQYF. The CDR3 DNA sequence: TGTGCCAGCAGGGAAGGGGGGACCCAGTACTTC.

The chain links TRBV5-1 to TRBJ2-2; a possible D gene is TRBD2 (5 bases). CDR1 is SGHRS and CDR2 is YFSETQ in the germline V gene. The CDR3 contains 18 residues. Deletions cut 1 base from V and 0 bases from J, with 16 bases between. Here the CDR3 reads CASSLLASYYANTGELFF. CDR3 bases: TGCGCCAGCAGCTTGCTGGCTAGCTATTACGCGAACACCGGGGAGCTGTTTTTT.

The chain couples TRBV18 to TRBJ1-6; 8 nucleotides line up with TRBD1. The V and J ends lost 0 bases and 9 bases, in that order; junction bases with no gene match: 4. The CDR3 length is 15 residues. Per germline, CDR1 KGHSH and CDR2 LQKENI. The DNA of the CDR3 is TGTGCCAGCTCACCACCAACAGGGGGGAGTTCACCCCTCCACTTT. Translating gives CASSPPTGGSSPLHF.

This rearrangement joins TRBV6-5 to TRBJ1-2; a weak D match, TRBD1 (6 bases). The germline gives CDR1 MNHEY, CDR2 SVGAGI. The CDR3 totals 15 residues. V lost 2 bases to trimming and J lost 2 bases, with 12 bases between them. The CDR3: CASSYERGGNYGYTF. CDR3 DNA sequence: TGTGCCAGCAGTTACGAGAGGGGGGGGAACTATGGCTACACCTTC.

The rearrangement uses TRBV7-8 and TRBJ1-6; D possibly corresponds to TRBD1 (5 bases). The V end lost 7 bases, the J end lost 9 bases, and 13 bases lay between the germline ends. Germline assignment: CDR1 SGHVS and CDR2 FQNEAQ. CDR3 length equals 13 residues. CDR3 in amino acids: CASTDNQGSPLHF. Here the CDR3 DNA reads TGTGCCAGCACCGATAACCAGGGTTCACCCCTCCACTTT.

The CDR3 nucleotides are TGCGCCAGCAGCTTGAGAGCCTCGGCGGGGGCCTTGGAGCAGTACTTC. Translation gives CASSLRASAGALEQYF. The chain couples TRBV5-1 to TRBJ2-7, with D possibly TRBD2 on 7 matching bases. The CDR3 is made up of 16 amino acids. The germline V gene has CDR1 SGHRS and CDR2 YFSETQ. V was trimmed by 1 base and J by 7 bases, leaving 21 bases between them.

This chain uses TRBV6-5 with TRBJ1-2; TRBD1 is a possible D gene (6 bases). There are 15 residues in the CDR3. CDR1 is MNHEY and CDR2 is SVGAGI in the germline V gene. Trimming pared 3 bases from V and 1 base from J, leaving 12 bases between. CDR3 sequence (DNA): TGTGCCAGCAGTTATCTGGGGGCCGGTAACTATGGCTACACCTTC. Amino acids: CASSYLGAGNYGYTF.

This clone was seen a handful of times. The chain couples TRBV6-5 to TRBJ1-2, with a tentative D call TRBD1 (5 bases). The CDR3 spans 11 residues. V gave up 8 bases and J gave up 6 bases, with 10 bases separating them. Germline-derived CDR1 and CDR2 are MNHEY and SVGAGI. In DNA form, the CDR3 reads TGTGCCAGCGGAGGGGCAGATGGCTACACCTTC. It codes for CASGGADGYTF.

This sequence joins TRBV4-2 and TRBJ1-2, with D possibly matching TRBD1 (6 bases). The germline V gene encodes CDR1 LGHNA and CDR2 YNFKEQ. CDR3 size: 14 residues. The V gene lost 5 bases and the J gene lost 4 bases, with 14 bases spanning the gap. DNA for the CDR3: TGTGCCAGCAGCTCACAGGGATCGGGCTATGGCTACACCTTC. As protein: CASSSQGSGYGYTF.

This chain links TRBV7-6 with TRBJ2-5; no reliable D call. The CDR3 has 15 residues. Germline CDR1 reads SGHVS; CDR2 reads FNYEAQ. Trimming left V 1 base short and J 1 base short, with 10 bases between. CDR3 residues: CASSLDSRFQETQYF. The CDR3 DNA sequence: TGTGCCAGCAGCTTAGACAGCCGGTTCCAAGAGACCCAGTACTTC.

The CDR3 nucleotides read TGTGCCAGCAGCTTAGGAGGGGGTCACGGCAACACTGAAGCTTTCTTT. Residues: CASSLGGGHGNTEAFF. The V and J genes are TRBV11-2 and TRBJ1-1, with D tentatively TRBD1 (6 bases). CDR1 and CDR2 from the germline V gene are SGHAT and FQNNGV. Trimming removed 1 base from V and 2 bases from J, with 14 bases in between. CDR3 size: 16 residues.